This T cell receptor beta chain was found in a study of T cell responses to AZD1222 COVID-19 vaccine. Study-wide context: Researchers grouped second doses given at about 4 or about 12 weeks into one pool.

General study results and limits: Vaccine-associated CD4 TCRs ranged over spike, dominating at 160-218 and 743-854. Repertoire sampling happened only post peak T cell response.

TCRdb's copy holds only in-frame clones and misses some; the assay was immunoSEQ multiplex PCR. The sample contains about 120,000 clones, 70% to 85% of which appear only once. CDR3 size: 18 residues. Trimming took off 4 bases at V and 0 bases at J, with 19 bases between the two ends. Germline loops: CDR1 SGHTS, CDR2 YDEGEE. In the case of this clone: Antigen unknown.

The material sequenced was peripheral blood, taken on day 0 of AZD1222 vaccination. The sequence derives from an adult in good health. The chain links TRBV5-8 to TRBJ2-2, with D perhaps TRBD1 or TRBD2 (5 bases each). The CDR3 is CASSPRGQTSANTGELFF. Here the CDR3 DNA reads TGTGCCAGCAGCCCCCGGGGCCAAACCTCCGCGAACACCGGGGAGCTGTTTTTT.